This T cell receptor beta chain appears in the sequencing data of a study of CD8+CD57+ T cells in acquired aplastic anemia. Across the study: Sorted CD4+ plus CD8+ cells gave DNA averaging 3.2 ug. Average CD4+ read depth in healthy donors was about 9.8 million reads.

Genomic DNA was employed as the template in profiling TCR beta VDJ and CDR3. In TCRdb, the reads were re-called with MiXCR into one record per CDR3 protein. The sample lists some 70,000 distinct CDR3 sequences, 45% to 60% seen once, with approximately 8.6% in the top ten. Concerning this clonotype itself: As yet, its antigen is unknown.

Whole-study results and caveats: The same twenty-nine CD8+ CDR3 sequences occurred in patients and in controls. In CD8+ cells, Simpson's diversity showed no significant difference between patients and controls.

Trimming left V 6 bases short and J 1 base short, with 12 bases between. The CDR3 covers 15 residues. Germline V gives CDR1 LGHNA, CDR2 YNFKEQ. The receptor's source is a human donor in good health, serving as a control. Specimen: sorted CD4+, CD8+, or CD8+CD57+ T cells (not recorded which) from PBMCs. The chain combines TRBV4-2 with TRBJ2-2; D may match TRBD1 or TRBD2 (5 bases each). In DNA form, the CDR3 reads TGTGCCAGCAGACCTACAGGAGGGAACACCGGGGAGCTGTTTTTT. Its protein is CASRPTGGNTGELFF.